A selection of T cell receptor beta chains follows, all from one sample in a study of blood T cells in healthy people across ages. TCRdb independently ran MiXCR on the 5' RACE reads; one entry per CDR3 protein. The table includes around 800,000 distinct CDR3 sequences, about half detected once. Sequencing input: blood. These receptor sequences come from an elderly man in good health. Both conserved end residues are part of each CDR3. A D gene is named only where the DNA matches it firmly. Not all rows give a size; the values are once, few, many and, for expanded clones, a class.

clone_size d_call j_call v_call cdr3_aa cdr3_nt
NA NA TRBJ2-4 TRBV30 CTWSVSGLAKNIQYF TGTACCTGGAGTGTTTCAGGGTTAGCCAAAAACATTCAGTACTTC
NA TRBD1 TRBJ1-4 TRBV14 CASSQVTGANEKLFF TGTGCCAGCAGCCAAGTGACAGGGGCTAATGAAAAACTGTTTTTT
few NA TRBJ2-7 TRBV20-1 CSVAGRSGGNSYEQYF TGCAGTGTAGCAGGGCGGAGTGGCGGGAACTCCTACGAGCAGTACTTC
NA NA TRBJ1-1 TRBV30 CAWSAQGWTEAFF TGTGCCTGGAGTGCTCAGGGGTGGACTGAAGCTTTCTTT
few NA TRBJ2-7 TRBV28 CASTPPGAYEQYF TGTGCCAGCACCCCGCCCGGCGCCTACGAGCAGTACTTC
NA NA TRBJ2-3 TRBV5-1 CASGGLSTDTQYF TGCGCCAGCGGGGGGTTAAGCACAGATACGCAGTATTTT
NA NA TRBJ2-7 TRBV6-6 CASRSGSSGYEQYF TGTGCCAGCAGATCCGGGAGTTCCGGATACGAGCAGTACTTC
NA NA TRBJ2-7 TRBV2 CASSEMDLYEQYF TGTGCCAGCAGTGAAATGGATCTCTACGAGCAGTACTTC
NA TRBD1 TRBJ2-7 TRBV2 CASSGTGFHEQYF TGTGCCAGCAGTGGGACAGGGTTCCACGAGCAGTACTTC
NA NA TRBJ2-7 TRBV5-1 CASSLEGVREEQYF TGCGCCAGCAGCTTGGAGGGGGTACGGGAAGAGCAGTACTTC
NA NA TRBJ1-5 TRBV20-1 CSAKTDSNQPQHF TGCAGTGCTAAGACGGATAGCAATCAGCCCCAGCATTTT
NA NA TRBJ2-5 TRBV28 CVSSFYRDFQSQETQYF TGTGTCAGCAGTTTCTACCGGGACTTCCAGAGTCAAGAGACCCAGTACTTC
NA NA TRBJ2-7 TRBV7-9 CASSDLGEQYF TGTGCCAGCTCCGACTTGGGTGAGCAGTACTTC
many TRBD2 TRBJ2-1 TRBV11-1 CASSLHGTSGDEQFF TGTGCCAGCAGCCTACATGGGACTAGCGGGGATGAGCAGTTCTTC
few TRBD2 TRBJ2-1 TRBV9 CASSVAPGLAGGPGEQFF TGTGCCAGCAGCGTAGCTCCGGGACTAGCGGGAGGGCCGGGTGAGCAGTTCTTC
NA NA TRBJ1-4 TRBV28 CASSLSSGVGEKLFF TGTGCCAGCAGTTTATCCTCTGGGGTCGGGGAAAAACTGTTTTTT
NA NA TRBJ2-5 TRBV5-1 CASSFQALRDEQYF TGCGCCAGCAGCTTTCAAGCCCTAAGGGATGAGCAGTACTTC
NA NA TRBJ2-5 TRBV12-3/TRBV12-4 CASSVQGPETQYF TGTGCCAGCAGTGTCCAGGGTCCAGAGACCCAGTACTTC
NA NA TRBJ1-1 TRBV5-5 CASSLLGSTEAFF TGTGCCAGCAGCTTGCTCGGGAGCACTGAAGCTTTCTTT
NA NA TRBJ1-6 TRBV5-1 CASSLELEHNSPLHF TGCGCCAGCAGCTTGGAATTGGAGCATAATTCACCCCTCCACTTT
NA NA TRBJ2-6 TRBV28 CASNTGSGANVLTF TGTGCCAGCAATACAGGCTCTGGGGCCAACGTCCTGACTTTC
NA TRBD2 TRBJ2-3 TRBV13 CASSLGPGLAPGTQYF TGTGCCAGCAGCTTGGGACCGGGACTAGCGCCGGGTACGCAGTATTTT
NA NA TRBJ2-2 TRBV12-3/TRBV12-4 CATAGARRELFF TGTGCAACGGCAGGGGCAAGGAGGGAGCTGTTTTTT
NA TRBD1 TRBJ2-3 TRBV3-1 CASSQLGQGGSDTQYF TGTGCCAGCAGCCAGTTAGGACAGGGTGGGTCAGATACGCAGTATTTT
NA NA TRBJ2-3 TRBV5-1 CASSVRTRVDTQYF TGCGCCAGCAGCGTGCGGACCCGGGTTGATACGCAGTATTTT
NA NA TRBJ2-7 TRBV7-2 CASSRTLLSYEQYF TGTGCCAGCAGCCGGACTCTACTTTCCTACGAGCAGTACTTC
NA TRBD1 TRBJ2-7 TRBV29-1 CSVVDRTTSYEQYF TGCAGCGTTGTGGACAGGACGACGTCGTACGAGCAGTACTTC
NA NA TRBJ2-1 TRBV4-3 CASSPRAVGFDEQFF TGCGCCAGCAGCCCTAGAGCGGTGGGTTTCGATGAGCAGTTCTTC
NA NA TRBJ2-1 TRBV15 CATSRSDRHNEQFF TGTGCCACCAGCAGGTCTGACAGACACAATGAGCAGTTCTTC
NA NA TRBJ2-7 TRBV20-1 CSARVPGRSSYEQYF TGCAGTGCTAGAGTCCCGGGACGTAGCTCCTACGAGCAGTACTTC
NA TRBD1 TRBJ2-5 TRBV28 CASSVDRGETQYF TGTGCCAGCAGTGTGGACAGGGGAGAGACCCAGTACTTC
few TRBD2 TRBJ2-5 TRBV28 CASSLWGRVQETQYF TGTGCCAGCAGTTTATGGGGGAGGGTTCAAGAGACCCAGTACTTC
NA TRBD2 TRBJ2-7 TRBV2 CASRKGLAGGSSYEQYF TGTGCCAGCAGAAAGGGACTAGCGGGAGGCAGCTCCTACGAGCAGTACTTC
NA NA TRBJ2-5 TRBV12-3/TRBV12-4 CASSLEGEPQETQYF TGTGCCAGCAGTTTAGAAGGAGAGCCCCAAGAGACCCAGTACTTC
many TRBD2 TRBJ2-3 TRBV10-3 CAISQLAGEDTQYF TGTGCCATCAGCCAACTAGCGGGAGAAGATACGCAGTATTTT
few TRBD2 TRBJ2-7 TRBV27 CASSSPGLAGGALNEQYF TGTGCCAGCAGTTCCCCAGGACTAGCGGGAGGGGCTCTCAATGAGCAGTACTTC
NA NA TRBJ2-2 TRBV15 CATSGTPSGGELFF TGTGCCACCTCCGGGACACCTTCGGGCGGGGAGCTGTTTTTT
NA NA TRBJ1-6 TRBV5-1 CASSLVFGENSPLHF TGCGCCAGCAGCTTGGTGTTCGGGGAAAATTCACCCCTCCACTTT
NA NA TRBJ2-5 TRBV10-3 CAISVQETQYF TGTGCCATCAGTGTTCAAGAGACCCAGTACTTC
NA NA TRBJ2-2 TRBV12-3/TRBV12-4 CASKAGLDTGELFF TGTGCCAGCAAAGCAGGGCTTGACACCGGGGAGCTGTTTTTT
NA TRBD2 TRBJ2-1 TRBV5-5 CASSWGVAGAYNEQFF TGTGCCAGCAGCTGGGGGGTAGCGGGGGCCTACAATGAGCAGTTCTTC
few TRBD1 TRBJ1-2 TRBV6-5 CASSDEGANGYTF TGTGCCAGCAGTGACGAGGGGGCGAATGGCTACACCTTC
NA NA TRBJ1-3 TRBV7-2 CASSLVLAPSGNTIYF TGTGCCAGCAGCTTAGTATTGGCACCATCTGGAAACACCATATATTTT
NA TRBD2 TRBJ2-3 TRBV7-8 CASSRMTSGRDTQYF TGTGCCAGCAGCCGGATGACTAGCGGGCGGGATACGCAGTATTTT
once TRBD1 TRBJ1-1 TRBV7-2 CASSPTRQGEAFF TGTGCCAGCAGCCCAACCCGACAGGGGGAAGCTTTCTTT
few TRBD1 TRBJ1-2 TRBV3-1 CASSQDVRDRAWDGYTF TGTGCCAGCAGCCAAGACGTCCGGGACAGGGCATGGGATGGCTACACCTTC
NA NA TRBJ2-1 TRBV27 CASSSGLLPFF TGTGCCAGCAGCTCTGGACTCCTCCCGTTCTTC
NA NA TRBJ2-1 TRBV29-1 CSVALARDNEQFF TGCAGCGTTGCCTTGGCCAGGGACAATGAGCAGTTCTTC
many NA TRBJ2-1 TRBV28 CASSFRTSSDEQFF TGTGCCAGCAGTTTCAGGACTTCCTCCGACGAGCAGTTCTTC
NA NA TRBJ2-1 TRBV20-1 CSARPFRGAGEQFF TGCAGTGCTAGACCTTTTAGGGGCGCGGGTGAGCAGTTCTTC
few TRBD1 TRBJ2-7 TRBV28 CASGAGTGATEQYF TGTGCCAGTGGAGCCGGGACAGGGGCCACCGAGCAGTACTTC
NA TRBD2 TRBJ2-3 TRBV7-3 CASSMGGGYTDTQYF TGTGCCAGCAGTATGGGCGGGGGATACACAGATACGCAGTATTTT
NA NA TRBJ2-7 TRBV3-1 CASSQDYRGSYEQYF TGTGCCAGCAGCCAAGATTATAGGGGGTCCTACGAGCAGTACTTC
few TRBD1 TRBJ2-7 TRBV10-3 CATEAGGMGEQYF TGTGCCACCGAAGCAGGGGGCATGGGCGAGCAGTACTTC
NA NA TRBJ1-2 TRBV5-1 CASSLEEGRGGYTF TGCGCCAGCAGCTTGGAAGAGGGAAGGGGAGGCTACACCTTC
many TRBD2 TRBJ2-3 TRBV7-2 CASSSSRLAGTDTQYF TGTGCCAGCAGCTCCAGCCGACTAGCGGGCACAGATACGCAGTATTTT
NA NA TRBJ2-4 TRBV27 CASRKTGENIQYF TGTGCCAGCAGGAAGACGGGGGAAAACATTCAGTACTTC
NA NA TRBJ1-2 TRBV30 CAWSRGRRYGYTF TGTGCCTGGAGTCGAGGGCGAAGGTATGGCTACACCTTC